These T cell receptor beta chains were read from a single sample in a study of blood T cell repertoires in COVID-19. Profiled with immunoSEQ multiplex PCR; TCRdb holds only in-frame clones, not every one. The sample has roughly 300,000 clones, approximately 86% seen once. Sequencing was done on a sample of peripheral blood. These receptors came from a man between 18 and 29 years old with active or convalescent COVID-19. CDR3s include the opening cysteine and the closing phenylalanine or tryptophan. Clone size, where shown, is once, few, many, or a class for clones that have expanded.

clone size: many
V gene: TRBV27
CDR3 protein: CASTDRGPGVGELFF

clone size: NA
V gene: TRBV27
CDR3 protein: CASSLQGNYGYTF

clone size: NA
V gene: TRBV6-5
CDR3 protein: CASSYGRGDEQYF

clone size: NA
V gene: TRBV6-5
CDR3 protein: CASTATSGDTGELFF

clone size: NA
V gene: TRBV4-1
CDR3 protein: CASSQVGSGGGEFF

clone size: NA
V gene: TRBV11-2
CDR3 protein: CASSDSGGLYNEQFF

clone size: NA
V gene: TRBV2
CDR3 protein: CASSGQELNTEAFF

clone size: NA
V gene: TRBV9
CDR3 protein: CASSSSGTGYSGYTF

clone size: NA
V gene: TRBV7-6
CDR3 protein: CASSLTGFTEAFF

clone size: NA
V gene: TRBV4-2
CDR3 protein: CASSLAGQGANYGYTF

clone size: NA
V gene: TRBV18
CDR3 protein: CASSRAPLSTDTQYF

clone size: NA
V gene: TRBV27
CDR3 protein: CASSLFRSYEQYF

clone size: few
V gene: TRBV5-1
CDR3 protein: CASSPDRVTGELFF

clone size: once
V gene: TRBV14
CDR3 protein: CASSQAPGLAGGNTQYF

clone size: NA
V gene: TRBV19
CDR3 protein: CASSVGQYEQYF

clone size: NA
V gene: TRBV29-1
CDR3 protein: CSGGRGVTGELFF

clone size: few
V gene: TRBV6-5
CDR3 protein: CASNRSYYNSPLHF

clone size: NA
V gene: TRBV2
CDR3 protein: CASSEARGQSEKLFF

clone size: NA
V gene: TRBV6-5
CDR3 protein: CASSYQVRQENTEAFF

clone size: NA
V gene: TRBV5-5
CDR3 protein: CASSTRQGAGVGYTF

clone size: NA
V gene: TRBV20-1
CDR3 protein: CSASVGVPYTGELFF

clone size: NA
V gene: TRBV3-1/TRBV3-2
CDR3 protein: CASSHGSSKTQYF

clone size: once
V gene: TRBV3-1/TRBV3-2
CDR3 protein: CASSQGGGYEQYF

clone size: NA
V gene: TRBV9
CDR3 protein: CASSNAPGEAPYEQYF

clone size: NA
V gene: TRBV10-2
CDR3 protein: CASSESRGGYQPQHF

clone size: NA
V gene: TRBV9
CDR3 protein: CASSVRLKGGPGQVGPDTQYF

clone size: NA
V gene: TRBV7-2
CDR3 protein: CASSFRVRDNESPLHF